These T cell receptor beta chains were read from a single sample in a study of blood T cell repertoires in COVID-19. The assay was immunoSEQ multiplex PCR, and TCRdb's table has in-frame clones only and misses some. The table lists approximately 300,000 clones, about 89% of them singletons. Sequencing was performed on PBMCs or T cells enriched from blood (not recorded which). The receptor source for this set is a man aged 60-69 years who had recovered from COVID-19. The CDR3 runs from the conserved cysteine through the conserved F or W. The D gene is left open where the match is weak. The listing skips clone size in some rows; elsewhere it reads once, few, many or a size class.

j_call,v_call,d_call,clone_size,cdr3_nt,cdr3_aa
TRBJ2-2,TRBV19,.,.,TGTGCCAGTAACAACGGGGGCACCGGGGAGCTGTTTTTT,CASNNGGTGELFF
TRBJ1-2,TRBV18,TRBD1,once,TGTGCCAGCTCATCCGGACAGGGGGAACGCTACACCTTC,CASSSGQGERYTF
TRBJ2-5,TRBV14,.,.,TGTGCCAGCAGCCAAGTGCGGACAGCCGGTGGAGAGACCCAGTACTTC,CASSQVRTAGGETQYF
TRBJ2-1,TRBV6-1,.,.,TGTGCCAGCAGTGATTCCCGCGGCAGGGAGTTCTTC,CASSDSRGREFF
TRBJ2-7,TRBV9,TRBD2,.,TGTGCCAGCAGCCCGGGACTAGCGGAAACCCACCAGGGCGAGCAGTACTTC,CASSPGLAETHQGEQYF
TRBJ2-5,TRBV28,.,.,TGTGCCAGCAGTAGCCCGGGCGACAGAGGTATGGAGACCCAGTACTTC,CASSSPGDRGMETQYF
TRBJ2-5,TRBV9,.,once,TGTGCCAGCAGCGTAGGGGTCGGGTTACACGAGACCCAGTACTTC,CASSVGVGLHETQYF
TRBJ2-7,TRBV4-1,TRBD2,.,TGCGCCAGCAGCAGGGCTCCTACTAGCGGGAGAATCTACGAGCAGTACTTC,CASSRAPTSGRIYEQYF
TRBJ2-3,TRBV2,.,.,TGTGCCAGCAGGGGCGCAGATACGCAGTATTTT,CASRGADTQYF
TRBJ1-3,TRBV5-1,.,.,TGCGCCACGAAGTGGCAGGTCCACTCTGGAAACACCATATATTTT,CATKWQVHSGNTIYF
TRBJ2-7,TRBV15,.,.,TGTGCCACCAGCAGAGACGAGGGAGTTGGGTCCTACGAGCAGTACTTC,CATSRDEGVGSYEQYF
TRBJ1-1,TRBV27,.,.,TGTGCCAGCAGTTTATCGAGATTCACTGAAGCTTTCTTT,CASSLSRFTEAFF
TRBJ2-1,TRBV18,TRBD2,.,TGTGCCAGCTCATCTTTAGGCGGGAGAGGGAATGAGCAGTTCTTC,CASSSLGGRGNEQFF
TRBJ2-5,TRBV5-1,TRBD1,.,TGCGCCAGCAGCTCAGACCCGGGACAGGGTTTAGAGACCCAGTACTTC,CASSSDPGQGLETQYF
TRBJ2-5,TRBV24-1,TRBD2,once,TGTGCCACCAGTGACCCCGCTAGCGGGAGTCGGCAAGAGACCCAGTACTTC,CATSDPASGSRQETQYF
TRBJ1-1,TRBV27,TRBD1,.,TGTGCCAGCAGTCTCCCTACAGGGGGCAGTTGGAGGAACACTGAAGCTTTCTTT,CASSLPTGGSWRNTEAFF
TRBJ2-7,TRBV28,TRBD1,.,TGTGCCTCAGGGAGAGACAGGGCCCCCTACGAGCAGTACTTC,CASGRDRAPYEQYF
TRBJ1-5,TRBV7-2,TRBD1,.,TGTGCCAGCAGCTTAGTGGGGACAGGGGGGGATCAGCCCCAGCATTTT,CASSLVGTGGDQPQHF
TRBJ2-1,TRBV6-5,TRBD2,.,TGTGCCAGCAGTTACGGGACTAGCGAGTCCTACAATGAGCAGTTCTTC,CASSYGTSESYNEQFF
TRBJ2-1,TRBV18,.,once,TGTGCCAGCTCACCACCGGTAGTGCCTGAGCAGTTCTTC,CASSPPVVPEQFF
TRBJ2-7,TRBV28,.,once,TGTGCCAGCACCGGGATGTACGAGCAGTACTTC,CASTGMYEQYF
TRBJ2-2,TRBV7-2,.,.,TGTGCCAGCACCCTAACCTTTCGGGGCGGGATGGCCGGGGAGCTGTTTTTT,CASTLTFRGGMAGELFF
TRBJ1-2,TRBV25-1,.,.,TGTGCCAGCTGTAACGACAGGAGCTATGGCTACACCTTC,CASCNDRSYGYTF
TRBJ2-7,TRBV5-1,.,.,TGCGCCAGCAGCCCGGAGGGGGGGTCCTACGAGCAGTACTTC,CASSPEGGSYEQYF
TRBJ2-1,TRBV5-1,.,few,TGCGCCAGCAGCCCCCTCGGTACGAGCTCCTACAATGAGCAGTTCTTC,CASSPLGTSSYNEQFF
TRBJ1-2,TRBV2,TRBD1,few,TGTGCCAGGACCGTTATTAGGGACAGCGCGGACTACACCTTC,CARTVIRDSADYTF
TRBJ1-4,TRBV19,TRBD1,.,TGTGCCAGCGCCGACAGGGGAGGGGAAAAACTGTTTTTT,CASADRGGEKLFF
TRBJ1-4,TRBV27,TRBD1,.,TGTGCCAGCAGTCCAAGGACAGGGCGAGAAAAACTGTTTTTT,CASSPRTGREKLFF
TRBJ1-5,TRBV28,.,.,TGTGCCAGCAGTTTTGGAAGGGGTCGTTATAGCAATCAGCCCCAGCATTTT,CASSFGRGRYSNQPQHF
TRBJ2-1,TRBV6-5,TRBD2,few,TGTGCCAGCAGTTACTCGGCGGGAGGGGCTAAGGAGCAGTTCTTC,CASSYSAGGAKEQFF
TRBJ1-1,TRBV3-1/TRBV3-2,.,.,TGTGCCAGCAGCCAAGATCTAATCAGGGGAGTGAACACTGAAGCTTTCTTT,CASSQDLIRGVNTEAFF
TRBJ1-5,TRBV19,.,.,TGTGCCAGTACCGGACAGCCTAGCAATCAGCCCCAGCATTTT,CASTGQPSNQPQHF
TRBJ2-3,TRBV5-1,TRBD1,once,TGCGCCAGCAGCGGTACAGGGGGCGCGTTGTCAGATACGCAGTATTTT,CASSGTGGALSDTQYF
TRBJ2-7,TRBV5-1,.,.,TGCGCCAGCAGCCGAACCTTCCGGGGAGTCCCCTCCTACGAGCAGTACTTC,CASSRTFRGVPSYEQYF
TRBJ2-3,TRBV4-2,.,few,TGTGCCAGCAGCCAAGAGTTGGTAGGAGGTGGCACAGATACGCAGTATTTT,CASSQELVGGGTDTQYF
TRBJ1-2,TRBV5-1,TRBD1,.,TGCGCCAGCAGTAGGGACAGTAACTATGGCTACACCTTC,CASSRDSNYGYTF
TRBJ1-1,TRBV5-1,.,.,TGCGCCAGCAGCCCCCTGGCGTTGAGGAGCACTGAAGCTTTCTTT,CASSPLALRSTEAFF
TRBJ1-5,TRBV7-2,.,.,TGTGCCAGCAGCTTAGGTCCCAGGGTCGAGCCCCAGCATTTT,CASSLGPRVEPQHF
TRBJ2-2,TRBV6-5,.,.,TGTGCCAGCAGCCGGGACTCATCGTACACCGGGGAGCTGTTTTTT,CASSRDSSYTGELFF
TRBJ2-2,TRBV19,.,.,TGTGCCAGTAGTTTAAGGGGTCGGGTGGTGAACACCGGGGAGCTGTTTTTT,CASSLRGRVVNTGELFF
TRBJ2-5,TRBV9,TRBD2,.,TGTGCCAGCAGCGTAGGACTAGCGGGAGGACCCCAAGAGACCCAGTACTTC,CASSVGLAGGPQETQYF
TRBJ1-5,TRBV4-2,.,once,TGTGCCAGCAGCCAAGATACAGGGATTAGTCAGCCCCAGCATTTT,CASSQDTGISQPQHF
TRBJ2-3,TRBV28,TRBD2,.,TGTGCCAGCAGTTTGGGGGGACTAGCGGGTCCAGATACGCAGTATTTT,CASSLGGLAGPDTQYF
TRBJ2-1,TRBV2,.,many,TGTGCCACCAACCCGGGGTCTGGGAGTGAGCAGTTCTTC,CATNPGSGSEQFF
TRBJ2-1,TRBV24-1,TRBD1,.,TGTGCCACCAGTGATTTGCAGGGGGCGTCGAATGAGCAGTTCTTC,CATSDLQGASNEQFF
TRBJ2-5,TRBV3-1/TRBV3-2,.,.,TGTGCCAGCAGCCAAAGAGCGGACTCAGAGACCCAGTACTTC,CASSQRADSETQYF
TRBJ2-7,TRBV14,.,.,TGTGCCAGCAGCCAAGACCCCTTTGGCAGGCCCCCCGAGCAGTACTTC,CASSQDPFGRPPEQYF
TRBJ1-5,TRBV29-1,.,once,TGCAGCGTTGGCTCAACAGATAGCAATCAGCCCCAGCATTTT,CSVGSTDSNQPQHF
TRBJ2-7,TRBV11-2,TRBD2,.,TGTGCCAGCAGCTTAGATTTCGGCGGGGGGCACTACGAGCAGTACTTC,CASSLDFGGGHYEQYF
TRBJ2-5,TRBV28,.,.,TGTGCCAGTCTGGGGGGACTTGGGGTCCAAGAGACCCAGTACTTC,CASLGGLGVQETQYF
TRBJ2-1,TRBV19,.,.,TGTGCCAGTAGTATAGATTTCGGGAGTCTCGCCTACAATGAGCAGTTCTTC,CASSIDFGSLAYNEQFF
TRBJ1-3,TRBV5-1,.,.,TGCGCCAGCAGCTTGGGACAGCGAAACACCATATATTTT,CASSLGQRNTIYF
TRBJ1-5,TRBV2,.,.,TGTGCCAGCACGGACAGCCGATATAGCAATCAGCCCCAGCATTTT,CASTDSRYSNQPQHF
TRBJ1-1,TRBV5-1,.,.,TGCGCCAGCAGCTTGGAGTGGAGCAAAAGGAAGACTGAAGCTTTCTTT,CASSLEWSKRKTEAFF
TRBJ2-1,TRBV7-2,TRBD1,.,TGTGCCAGCAGCTCTCCGGGACAGGGGCACAATGAGCAGTTCTTC,CASSSPGQGHNEQFF
TRBJ1-2,TRBV24-1,TRBD1,.,TGTGCCACCAGTGACCCCCGACAGGGTAACTATGGCTACACCTTC,CATSDPRQGNYGYTF
TRBJ2-7,TRBV2,TRBD1,.,TGTGCCAGCAGTGTTGGACAGGGCTCCTACGAGCAGTACTTC,CASSVGQGSYEQYF
TRBJ2-1,TRBV11-3,.,.,TGTGCCAGCAGCTTCCGAGGCAGCCCCTACAATGAGCAGTTCTTC,CASSFRGSPYNEQFF
TRBJ1-5,TRBV5-1,.,.,TGCGCCAGCAGCTTGGACAGTTCCAATCGGCCCCAGCATTTT,CASSLDSSNRPQHF